Each of the 11 T cell receptor beta chains below was sequenced from the same sample in a study of shared clonotypes between healthy human individuals. Clones were read by immunoSEQ multiplex PCR, and TCRdb kept only the in-frame ones, dropping some. The repertoire includes more than 1,200,000 clones, 98% to 99% of them detected once, and approximately 0.4% sits in the top ten. Specimen: naive CD4+ T cells sorted from blood. Indicated subset: CD45RA+ positively selected. These receptors all come from a man aged 30-40 years in good health.

The chain has TRBV2 and TRBJ2-7, with 8 bases aligning to TRBD1. This CDR3 spans 14 amino acids. The trim removed 6 bases at V and 7 bases at J, leaving 11 bases unmatched. The germline V gene has CDR1 SNHLY and CDR2 FYNNEI. The CDR3 loop is CASREDRVRGEQYF. The CDR3, as DNA: TGTGCCAGCAGAGAGGACAGGGTGCGGGGAGAGCAGTACTTC. Filled out from reference TRBV2 and TRBJ2-7, the complete variable domain reads EPEVTQTPSHQVTQMGQEVILRCVPISNHLYFYWYRQILGQKVEFLVSFYNNEISEKSEIFDDQFSVERPDGSNFTLKIRSTKLEDSAMYFCASREDRVRGEQYFGPGTRLTVT.

The chain has TRBV10-3 and TRBJ2-1; 9 nucleotides line up with TRBD2. The CDR3 consists of 19 residues. Germline CDR1 and CDR2: ENHRY and SYGVKD. The J segment lost 0 bases and the V segment lost 7 bases, leaving 16 bases of the junction unmatched. The CDR3 here is CAINSGIAGAMSSYNEQFF. CDR3 bases: TGTGCCATCAACTCTGGAATAGCGGGGGCGATGAGCTCCTACAATGAGCAGTTCTTC.

V is TRBV6-1 and J is TRBJ2-1; D not certain. Germline V gene sequence: CDR1 MNHNS, CDR2 SASEGT. This CDR3 region has 12 residues. With 4 bases removed from V and 6 bases from J, the gap between germline ends came to 7 bases. The CDR3 region is CASSARLNEQFF. The CDR3, as DNA: TGTGCCAGCAGTGCCCGTCTCAATGAGCAGTTCTTC.

The chain couples TRBV19 to TRBJ2-3; D remains ambiguous. Germline V gene sequence: CDR1 LNHDA, CDR2 SQIVND (reference sequence). V was pared by 6 bases and J by 6 bases, with 13 bases between. This CDR3 is built from 13 residues. CDR3 DNA: TGTGCCAGTAGCCTAATAGCAGCGGATACGCAGTATTTT. It translates to CASSLIAADTQYF.

The chain has TRBV5-6 and TRBJ2-7; 7 nucleotides align to TRBD2. The germline CDR1 and CDR2 sequences are SGHDT and YYEEEE. V was clipped by 2 bases and J by 3 bases; unmatched bases: 8. CDR3 length: 15 amino acids. The CDR3 region is CASSLGPGGSYEQYF. CDR3 DNA: TGTGCCAGCAGCTTAGGCCCAGGCGGGAGCTACGAGCAGTACTTC.

This rearrangement joins TRBV15 to TRBJ1-1; perhaps TRBD1 as D (5 bases). From germline, CDR1 is LNHNV and CDR2 YYDKDF (reference sequence). V dropped 0 bases and J dropped 3 bases, with 8 bases sitting between them. The CDR3 has 14 residues. The CDR3 sequence is CATSRDQTDTEAFF. As DNA, the CDR3 is TGTGCCACCAGCAGAGACCAGACAGACACTGAAGCTTTCTTT.

The chain uses TRBV11-2 and TRBJ2-1, with D possibly being TRBD2 (6 bases). Trimming pared 4 bases from V and 4 bases from J, leaving 20 bases between. This CDR3 comprises 17 residues. Germline V lookup: CDR1 SGHAT, CDR2 FQNNGV. Here the CDR3 reads CASSSPGPGGTYNEQFF. The DNA of the CDR3 is TGTGCCAGCAGCTCCCCAGGCCCCGGGGGAACATACAATGAGCAGTTCTTC.

The rearrangement joins TRBV5-1 to TRBJ2-3; unclear D gene. The CDR3 consists of 17 residues. CDR1 is SGHRS, CDR2 YFSETQ, per germline. Trimming removed 1 base from V and 4 bases from J, with 19 bases in between. The CDR3 region is CASSLSALSHGPDTQYF. The CDR3 DNA is TGCGCCAGCAGCTTGTCGGCCCTGTCGCACGGGCCAGATACGCAGTATTTT.

Note on this clone: Mismatch with germline at one junction end may stem from a read error. V and J are TRBV7-7 and TRBJ1-5; D gene uncertain. Germline V gene lookup returns CDR1 SSHAT and CDR2 FNYEAQ (reference sequence). The CDR3 loop spans 13 amino acids. The CDR3 is CASSLGVGQPQHF. CDR3 bases: TGTGCTAGCAGCTTAGGCGTTGGTCAGCCCCAGCATTTT. Drawing the rest from reference TRBV7-7 and TRBJ1-5, the complete variable domain is GAGVSQSPRYKVTKRGQDVTLRCDPISSHATLYWYQQALGQGPEFLTYFNYEAQPDKSGLPSDRFSAERPEGSISTLTIQRTEQRDSAMYRCASSLGVGQPQHFGDGTRLSIL.

The V call is TRBV19, the J call TRBJ1-5; D gene unclear. Germline CDR1 reads LNHDA; CDR2 reads SQIVND (reference sequence). V was shortened by 2 bases and J by 1 base, with 12 bases between the two germline ends. This CDR3 spans 16 amino acids. The CDR3 protein is CASSIWTQRSNQPQHF. DNA of the CDR3: TGTGCCAGTAGTATATGGACTCAAAGGAGCAATCAGCCCCAGCATTTT.

V gene TRBV29-1 combines with J gene TRBJ2-2, with D perhaps TRBD1 or TRBD2 (5 bases each). Trimming removed 4 bases at V and 6 bases at J, with 6 bases between. Germline CDR1 and CDR2: SQVTM and ANQGSEA. The CDR3 is 11 residues long. Written as DNA, the CDR3 is TGCAGCGTTGGGGACCCCGGGGAGCTGTTTTTT. As protein: CSVGDPGELFF.